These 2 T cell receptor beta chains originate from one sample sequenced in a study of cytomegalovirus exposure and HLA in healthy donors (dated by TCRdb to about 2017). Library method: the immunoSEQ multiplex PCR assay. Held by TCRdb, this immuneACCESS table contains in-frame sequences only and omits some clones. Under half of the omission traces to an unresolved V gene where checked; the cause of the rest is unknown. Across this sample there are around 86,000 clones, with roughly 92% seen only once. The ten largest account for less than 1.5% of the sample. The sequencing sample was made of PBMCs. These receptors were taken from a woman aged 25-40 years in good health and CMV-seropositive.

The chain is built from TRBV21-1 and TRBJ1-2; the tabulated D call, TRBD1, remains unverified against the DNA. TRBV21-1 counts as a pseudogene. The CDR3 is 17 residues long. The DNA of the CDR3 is TGTGCCAGCAGCCTCCGAACCGACAGGGGTGGAATCGTGGGCTACACCTTC. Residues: CASSLRTDRGGIVGYTF.

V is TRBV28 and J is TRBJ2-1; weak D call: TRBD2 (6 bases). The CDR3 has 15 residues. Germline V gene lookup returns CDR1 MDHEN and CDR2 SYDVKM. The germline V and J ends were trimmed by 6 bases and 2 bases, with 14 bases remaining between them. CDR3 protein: CASSLPGAAYNEQFF. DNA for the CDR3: TGTGCCAGCAGCCTCCCGGGAGCTGCCTACAATGAGCAGTTCTTC.